This T cell receptor beta chain came from a study of T cells in Graves' hyperthyroidism and ophthalmopathy. Study in general: Peripheral blood sampling occurred at initial diagnosis, before any treatment.

Only a few counts were recorded for this clonotype. The conserved final phenylalanine or tryptophan is absent from the CDR3, which likely points to a read error. The source material, RNA transcripts, was used to amplify TCR beta CDR3 regions. The HTBI primer set was used in a first-round RT-PCR of the TCR CDR3. TCRdb processed the multiplex PCR reads anew with MiXCR; each CDR3 protein has one entry. The table shows a few hundred thousand distinct CDR3 sequences, with 15% to 19% occurring only once. Unmatched junction bases numbered 8, after V lost 4 bases and J lost 2 bases. Germline V gives CDR1 SGHRS, CDR2 YFSETQ. The CDR3 runs 15 residues.

The sequenced material came from blood. This chain connects TRBV5-1 to TRBJ2-5, with 7 bases fitting TRBD1. The receptor's source is a woman aged 18-29 years with Graves' hyperthyroidism. The CDR3 sequence: CASSPYQGDQETQYL. CDR3 in DNA: TGCGCCAGCAGCCCTTACCAGGGGGATCAAGAGACCCAGTACCTC.